The next 25 T cell receptor beta chains were all read from a single sample in a study of CD8 T cells in ankylosing spondylitis. From the 5' RACE reads, TCRdb called clonotypes with MiXCR, one entry per CDR3 protein. The data contain under 250,000 distinct CDR3 sequences, around 11% of them singletons. Sequences were obtained from blood, either unsorted or a sorted T cell fraction (not recorded which). Receptors were obtained from a male donor with ankylosing spondylitis or in good health (not recorded which).

This clonotype was detected ten times or more. The chain joins TRBV12-3 or TRBV12-4 to TRBJ2-2; 8 bases agree with TRBD1. Germline trimming cut 6 bases from V and 6 bases from J; bases unmatched to any gene: 12. The length of the CDR3 is 16 residues. CDR3: CASSRWTGLASGELFF. Written as DNA, the CDR3 is TGTGCCAGCAGCCGTTGGACAGGGCTTGCTTCCGGGGAGCTGTTTTTT.

This clonotype was counted many times. The chain joins TRBV7-2 to TRBJ2-1; a weak D match, TRBD2 (5 bases). Trimming shortened V by 4 bases and J by 0 bases, and 10 bases separated the two germline ends. This CDR3 has 15 amino acids. Germline CDR1 and CDR2: SGHTA and FQGNSA. This chain's CDR3 is CASSWGESSYNEQFF. Here the CDR3 DNA reads TGTGCCAGCAGCTGGGGAGAGAGCTCCTACAATGAGCAGTTCTTC.

This clonotype was detected many times. V gene TRBV29-1 combines with J gene TRBJ2-3; possibly TRBD1 for D (6 bases). The CDR3 covers 14 residues. Germline assignment: CDR1 SQVTM and CDR2 ANQGSEA. Trimming cost V 5 bases and J 2 bases, with 14 bases left between them. The CDR3 sequence: CSVSRGIYTDTQYF. The DNA of the CDR3 is TGCAGCGTTTCGAGGGGGATTTACACAGATACGCAGTATTTT.

Many counts were recorded for this clonotype. The chain is built from TRBV20-1 and TRBJ2-5; D possibly corresponds to TRBD2 (6 bases). CDR3 length: 12 residues. CDR1 and CDR2 (germline): DFQATT, SNEGSKA (reference sequence). V was pared by 5 bases and J by 4 bases, with 11 bases between. The CDR3 protein is CSADRDSETQYF. For the CDR3, the DNA is TGCAGTGCTGACCGGGACTCAGAGACCCAGTACTTC.

This clonotype showed up many times. This rearrangement joins TRBV5-5 to TRBJ2-2; D uncertain. CDR3 length equals 18 residues. The germline CDR1 and CDR2 sequences are SGHKS and YYEKEE (reference sequence). The germline V and J ends were trimmed by 1 base and 6 bases, with 22 bases remaining between them. The CDR3 loop is CASSLNRHPEQGAGELFF. The DNA for the CDR3 is TGTGCCAGCAGCTTGAACCGGCATCCAGAGCAAGGCGCCGGGGAGCTGTTTTTT.

This clonotype was detected many times. The chain uses TRBV20-1 and TRBJ2-1, with D tentatively TRBD1 or TRBD2 (6 bases each). V gave up 3 bases and J gave up 10 bases, with 10 bases separating them. Germline V gene sequence: CDR1 DFQATT, CDR2 SNEGSKA (reference sequence). The CDR3 length is 11 residues. CDR3 in DNA: TGCAGTGCTAGCTCGGGGGCCGAGCAGTTCTTC. Translation: CSASSGAEQFF.

This clonotype has a count of ten or more. The rearrangement uses TRBV5-1 and TRBJ2-1; 8 bases map to TRBD1. This CDR3 contains 16 residues. J lost 7 bases, V lost 4 bases, and 13 bases had no gene match. Germline V gene data show CDR1 as SGHRS and CDR2 as YFSETQ. CDR3 sequence reads: CASSPQAGTGPNEQFF. The CDR3 region has the DNA TGCGCCAGCAGCCCGCAGGCTGGGACAGGACCAAATGAGCAGTTCTTC.

Ten or more counts support this clonotype. This chain connects TRBV18 to TRBJ2-7; a possible D gene is TRBD1 (5 bases). Germline CDR1 and CDR2: KGHSH and LQKENI. With 2 bases removed from V and 5 bases from J, the gap between germline ends came to 13 bases. The CDR3 length is 14 residues. CDR3: CASSPTGGRDEQYF. The CDR3 region has the DNA TGTGCCAGCTCACCAACGGGTGGCAGGGACGAGCAGTACTTC.

This clonotype has at least ten counts. The V call is TRBV20-1, the J call TRBJ2-3; D is uncertain. V was trimmed by 8 bases and J by 2 bases, leaving 5 bases between them. This CDR3 is 10 amino acids long. Germline V lookup: CDR1 DFQATT, CDR2 SNEGSKA (reference sequence). CDR3 in amino acids: CSTDTDTQYF. DNA for the CDR3: TGCAGTACCGACACAGATACGCAGTATTTT.

This clonotype was observed at least ten times. The chain couples TRBV20-1 to TRBJ2-3, with TRBD1 matching 10 bases. This CDR3 comprises 13 residues. The V gene end was trimmed by 6 bases and the J gene end by 6 bases; junction bases not matched to a gene: 6. Germline V CDR1 and CDR2: DFQATT, SNEGSKA (reference sequence). CDR3 sequence (DNA): TGCAGTGCCCCGGGACAGGGGTTGGATACGCAGTATTTT. It translates to CSAPGQGLDTQYF.

The V and J genes are TRBV20-1 and TRBJ2-1; D possibly corresponds to TRBD2 (5 bases). V was trimmed by 4 bases and J by 4 bases, leaving 23 bases between them. Germline values: CDR1 DFQATT, CDR2 SNEGSKA (reference sequence). The CDR3 sequence is 17 residues long. The CDR3 DNA reads as TGCAGTGCTACCCCCTCCTCTTGGGAGAGCTCATACAATGAGCAGTTCTTC. Amino acids: CSATPSSWESSYNEQFF.

This clonotype was observed a handful of times. The rearrangement joins TRBV28 to TRBJ1-6; TRBD1 agrees at 8 bases. CDR1 and CDR2 (germline): MDHEN, SYDVKM. CDR3 length: 15 residues. Trimming took 7 bases from V and 10 from J; bases not matched to a gene: 12. CDR3 amino acids: CASNPSWTGPSPLHF. The CDR3 DNA is TGTGCCAGCAATCCCTCGTGGACAGGGCCCTCACCCCTCCACTTT.

This clonotype was seen repeatedly, ten times or more. J is TRBJ1-1 and V is TRBV20-1; no clear D. The V end lost 6 bases, the J end lost 5 bases, and 19 bases lay between the germline ends. CDR1 and CDR2 from the germline V gene are DFQATT and SNEGSKA (reference sequence). The CDR3 runs 14 residues. This chain's CDR3 is CSAPPDARRTEAFF. CDR3 DNA: TGCAGTGCCCCGCCGGACGCCCGGAGGACTGAAGCTTTCTTT.

At least ten counts were recorded for this clonotype. This chain links TRBV20-1 with TRBJ2-2; D not resolved. The CDR3 totals 9 residues. Germline V CDR1 and CDR2: DFQATT, SNEGSKA (reference sequence). CDR3 sequence (DNA): TGCAGAGACACCGGGGAGCTGTTTTTT. Residues: CRDTGELFF.

The table lists this clonotype with many counts. The J gene is TRBJ1-1, the V gene TRBV5-1; no reliable D call. This CDR3 region has 12 residues. Trimming removed 4 bases at V and 6 bases at J, with 10 bases between. Per germline, CDR1 SGHRS and CDR2 YFSETQ. The chain's CDR3 is CASSRGVSEAFF. CDR3 nucleotide sequence: TGCGCCAGCAGCCGCGGGGTGTCTGAAGCTTTCTTT.

DNA for the CDR3: TGTGCCAGCAGTTTGCGGGAGGGCCAGCCCCAGCATTTT. This codes for CASSLREGQPQHF. The chain employs TRBV12-3 or TRBV12-4 and TRBJ1-5; D call uncertain. V was shortened by 3 bases and J by 7 bases, with 10 bases between the two germline ends. This CDR3 is 13 amino acids long.

At least ten counts were recorded for this clonotype. V gene TRBV20-1 combines with J gene TRBJ1-2; D perhaps matches TRBD1 (5 bases). With 6 bases removed from V and 3 bases from J, the gap between germline ends came to 14 bases. The CDR3 has 13 residues. Germline V CDR1 and CDR2: DFQATT, SNEGSKA (reference sequence). CDR3 sequence reads: CSARDDGDYGYTF. The CDR3 DNA reads TGCAGTGCAAGGGACGACGGAGACTATGGCTACACCTTC.

This clonotype was counted at least ten times. V is TRBV6-1 and J is TRBJ1-2; D is perhaps TRBD1 (5 bases). Trimming pared 6 bases from V and 5 bases from J, leaving 22 bases between. The CDR3 totals 16 residues. Germline-derived CDR1 and CDR2 are MNHNS and SASEGT. For the CDR3, the DNA is TGTGCCAGCAGCCTTTCCACCTCCGGGACCCTTTATGGCTACACCTTC. Amino acid sequence: CASSLSTSGTLYGYTF.

This clonotype was found many times. The rearrangement uses TRBV7-8 and TRBJ1-4, with 9 bases identical to TRBD1. V shed 2 bases and J 8 bases; nucleotides not matched to a gene: 3. Germline V gives CDR1 SGHVS, CDR2 FQNEAQ. This CDR3 has 14 amino acids. In nucleotides, the CDR3 is TGTGCCAGCAGCTTATGGACAGGGGAGGAAAAACTGTTTTTT. The encoded protein is CASSLWTGEEKLFF.

This clonotype was counted many times. The chain recombines TRBV5-6 with TRBJ2-7, with D possibly TRBD1 on 6 matching bases. The CDR3 runs to 11 residues. The germline V gene encodes CDR1 SGHDT and CDR2 YYEEEE. V dropped 3 bases and J dropped 6 bases, with 7 bases sitting between them. CDR3 sequence (DNA): TGTGCCAGCAGCTACAGGGCCGAGCAGTACTTC. Residues: CASSYRAEQYF.

This clonotype was picked up a small number of times. The J gene is TRBJ2-3, the V gene TRBV20-1; TRBD2 aligns across 7 bases. Losses at the gene ends were 3 bases for V and 3 bases for J; bases not matched to a gene: 9. The germline CDR1 and CDR2 sequences are DFQATT and SNEGSKA (reference sequence). The CDR3 is 15 amino acids. DNA for the CDR3: TGCAGTGCTAGTCGGCAGGGAGGGATAACAGATACGCAGTATTTT. Translation: CSASRQGGITDTQYF.

This clonotype has at least ten counts. The chain carries TRBV20-1 and TRBJ2-5, with a possible D match to TRBD1 (5 bases). V gave up 5 bases and J gave up 0 bases, with 13 bases separating them. Germline V lookup: CDR1 DFQATT, CDR2 SNEGSKA (reference sequence). The CDR3 loop spans 14 amino acids. CDR3 in amino acids: CSAWAPGYQETQYF. In nucleotides, the CDR3 is TGCAGTGCTTGGGCCCCAGGGTACCAAGAGACCCAGTACTTC.

In its sample, this clonotype was seen many times. The chain recombines TRBV29-1 with TRBJ2-5; the D is unclear. The V gene's germline CDR1 is SQVTM and CDR2 ANQGSEA. With 4 bases removed from V and 2 bases from J, the gap between germline ends came to 8 bases. The CDR3 sequence is 12 residues long. CDR3 residues: CSVADGQETQYF. The CDR3 nucleotides are TGCAGCGTTGCCGACGGGCAAGAGACCCAGTACTTC.

With regard to this clonotype: The junction and the germline gene differ at one end; a read error may be behind it. The chain uses TRBV5-1 and TRBJ2-3; D is perhaps TRBD2 (6 bases). The CDR3 sequence is 14 residues long. Per germline, CDR1 SGHRS and CDR2 YFSETQ. The CDR3 nucleotides read TGCGCCAGCAACTTGGGGGAGCGGGTAAATACGCAGTATTTT. It codes for CASNLGERVNTQYF. The entire variable domain, with the rest obtained from reference TRBV5-1 and TRBJ2-3, is as follows: KAGVTQTPRYLIKTRGQQVTLSCSPISGHRSVSWYQQTPGQGLQFLFEYFSETQRNKGNFPGRFSGRQFSNSRSEMNVSTLELGDSALYLCASNLGERVNTQYFGPGTRLTVL.

V is TRBV7-9 and J is TRBJ2-5; no clear D. CDR1 and CDR2 from the germline V gene are SEHNR and FQNEAQ (reference sequence). The CDR3 is 11 residues long. Trimming took 7 bases from V and 4 from J, leaving 7 bases between them. For the CDR3, the DNA is TGTGCCAGCATGGGGTTAGAGACCCAGTACTTC. This sequence encodes CASMGLETQYF.